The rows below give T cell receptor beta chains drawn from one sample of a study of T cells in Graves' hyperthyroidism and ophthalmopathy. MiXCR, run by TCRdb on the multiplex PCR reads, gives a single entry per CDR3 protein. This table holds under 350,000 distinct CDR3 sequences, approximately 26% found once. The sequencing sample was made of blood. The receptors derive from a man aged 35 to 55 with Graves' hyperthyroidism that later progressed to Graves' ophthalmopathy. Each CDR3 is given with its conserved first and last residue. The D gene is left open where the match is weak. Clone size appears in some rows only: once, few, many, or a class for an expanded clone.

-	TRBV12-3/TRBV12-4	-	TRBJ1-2	CASSPRFYGYTF	TGTGCCAGCAGTCCTCGATTCTATGGCTACACCTTC
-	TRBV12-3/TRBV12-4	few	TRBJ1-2	CASSGEGGYTF	TGTGCCAGCAGCGGGGAAGGGGGCTACACCTTC
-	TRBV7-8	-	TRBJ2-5	CASSPSVETQYF	TGTGCCAGCAGCCCCTCGGTGGAGACCCAGTACTTC
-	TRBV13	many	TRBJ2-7	CASSLGLQGRGGEQYF	TGTGCCAGCAGCTTAGGCCTCCAGGGCCGAGGGGGCGAGCAGTACTTC
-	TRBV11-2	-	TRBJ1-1	CASSRITDSGRAEAFF	TGTGCCAGCAGCCGTATTACCGACTCAGGGCGGGCTGAAGCTTTCTTT
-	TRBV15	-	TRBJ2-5	CATSRSGLETQYF	TGTGCCACCAGCAGATCAGGCTTGGAGACCCAGTACTTC
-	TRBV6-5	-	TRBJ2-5	CASSYGRGPHQETQYF	TGTGCCAGCAGTTATGGGCGCGGTCCCCACCAAGAGACCCAGTACTTC
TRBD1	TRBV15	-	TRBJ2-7	CATSRVGGQGNLEQYF	TGTGCCACCAGCAGAGTGGGAGGACAGGGTAACCTCGAGCAGTACTTC
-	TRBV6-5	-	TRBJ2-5	CASSYSSGTEETQYF	TGTGCCAGCAGTTACTCGTCCGGGACCGAGGAGACCCAGTACTTC
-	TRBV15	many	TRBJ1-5	CATSRTNREVQPQHF	TGTGCCACCAGCAGAACGAACAGGGAAGTCCAGCCCCAGCATTTT
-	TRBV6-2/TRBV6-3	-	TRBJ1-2	CASSYSETGNYGYTF	TGTGCCAGCAGTTACTCAGAAACAGGGAACTATGGCTACACCTTC
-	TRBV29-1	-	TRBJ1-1	CSVEGGMNTEAFF	TGCAGCGTTGAAGGAGGGATGAACACTGAAGCTTTCTTT
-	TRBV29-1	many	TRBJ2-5	CSVGGRLETQYF	TGCAGCGTTGGGGGGCGCCTAGAGACCCAGTACTTC
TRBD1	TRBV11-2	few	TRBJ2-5	CASSLEGQGSHLGTQYF	TGTGCCAGCAGCTTAGAAGGACAGGGTAGTCATCTTGGGACCCAGTACTTC
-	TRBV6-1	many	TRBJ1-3	CASSDSRSGNTIYF	TGTGCCAGCAGTGACAGCCGCTCTGGAAACACCATATATTTT
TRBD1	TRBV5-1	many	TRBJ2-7	CASTPQGSYEQYF	TGCGCCAGCACTCCACAGGGGTCGTACGAGCAGTACTTC
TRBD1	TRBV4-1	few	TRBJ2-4	CASSQGSQRGPGKNIQYF	TGCGCCAGCAGCCAAGGAAGCCAAAGGGGGCCCGGCAAAAACATTCAGTACTTC
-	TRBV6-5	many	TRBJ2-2	CASSTTGTAVTGELFF	TGTGCCAGCAGTACAACCGGGACTGCCGTTACCGGGGAGCTGTTTTTT
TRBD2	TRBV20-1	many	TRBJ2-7	CSAPDSGRTYEQYF	TGCAGTGCCCCGGACAGCGGGAGGACATACGAGCAGTACTTC
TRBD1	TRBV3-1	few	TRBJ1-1	CASSQDRWTGFTPNTEAFF	TGTGCCAGCAGCCAAGATCGGTGGACAGGGTTCACTCCCAACACTGAAGCTTTCTTT
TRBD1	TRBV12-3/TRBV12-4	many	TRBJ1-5	CASSSHQGGDYGNQPQHF	TGTGCCAGCAGTTCGCACCAGGGGGGCGATTACGGCAATCAGCCCCAGCATTTT
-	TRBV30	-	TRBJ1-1	CAWSVRYQNTEAFF	TGTGCCTGGAGTGTTAGATACCAGAACACTGAAGCTTTCTTT
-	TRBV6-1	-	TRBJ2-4	CASTDPNVAKNIQYF	TGTGCCAGCACAGACCCAAACGTAGCCAAAAACATTCAGTACTTC
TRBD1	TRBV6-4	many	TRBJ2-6	CASSSGTGDSGANVLTF	TGTGCCAGCAGCTCCGGGACAGGGGACTCTGGGGCCAACGTCCTGACTTTC
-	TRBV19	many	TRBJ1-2	CASSPSYYGYTF	TGTGCCAGTAGTCCGTCTTACTATGGCTACACCTTC
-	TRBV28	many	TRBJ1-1	CASSLDSREAFF	TGTGCCAGCAGTTTGGACTCGCGCGAAGCTTTCTTT
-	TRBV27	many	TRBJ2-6	CASSLFQSGANVLTF	TGTGCCAGCAGTTTATTTCAGTCTGGGGCCAACGTCCTGACTTTC